Presented here are 14 T cell receptor beta chains from one specimen sequenced in a study of T cell changes during pregnancy in multiple sclerosis. Assay used: immunoSEQ multiplex PCR; TCRdb lists only in-frame clones, some missing. Of approximately 74,000 clones listed, less than 90% are singletons. Sequences were derived from peripheral blood, sampled before pregnancy. These TCRs come from a female donor with multiple sclerosis, enrolled in a pregnancy study.

The gene calls are TRBV5-8 and TRBJ1-2; 8 bases map to TRBD1. Germline V gene lookup returns CDR1 SGHTS and CDR2 YDEGEE. The ends lost 4 bases at V and 3 bases at J; junction bases unmatched: 2. This CDR3 has 13 residues. The CDR3 bases are TGTGCCAGCAGCCTGGACAGGGACTATGGCTACACCTTC. Translated, it gives CASSLDRDYGYTF.

The chain is built from TRBV5-8 and TRBJ1-2; 8 bases fit TRBD1. The CDR3 has 12 amino acids. With 4 bases clipped from V and 6 bases from J, the junction kept 2 bases outside the gene matches. Per germline, CDR1 SGHTS and CDR2 YDEGEE. CDR3 coding DNA: TGTGCCAGCAGCCCGACAGGGGATGGCTACACCTTC. Translating it yields CASSPTGDGYTF.

The J gene is TRBJ1-6, the V gene TRBV4-2; D may be TRBD1 (5 bases). The CDR3 covers 17 residues. V dropped 1 base and J dropped 3 bases, with 13 bases sitting between them. CDR1 is LGHNA, CDR2 YNFKEQ, per germline. CDR3 DNA: TGTGCCAGCAGCCAAGTGGGTCTAGGGGACTATAATTCACCCCTCCACTTT. Translation gives CASSQVGLGDYNSPLHF.

The chain links TRBV2 to TRBJ2-3, with 7 bases aligning to TRBD2. CDR1 SNHLY and CDR2 FYNNEI come from the germline V gene. The CDR3 sequence is 16 residues long. The trim removed 7 bases at V and 5 bases at J, leaving 15 bases unmatched. CDR3 sequence: CASTGDRGLDGDTQYF. CDR3 nucleotides: TGTGCCAGCACCGGGGACCGCGGACTAGACGGAGATACGCAGTATTTT.

The chain recombines TRBV5-1 with TRBJ1-2; D may be TRBD1 (6 bases). In germline, CDR1 is SGHRS, CDR2 YFSETQ. This CDR3 has 16 residues. V dropped 0 bases and J dropped 6 bases, with 18 bases sitting between them. The CDR3 nucleotides are TGCGCCAGCAGCTTGGGGGAACTGACAGGTATCGATGGCTACACCTTC. This encodes CASSLGELTGIDGYTF.

This clone occurred once. This chain joins TRBV7-2 and TRBJ2-7; D gene ambiguous. CDR1 is SGHTA and CDR2 is FQGNSA in the germline V gene. V was clipped by 3 bases and J by 5 bases, with 14 bases between them. This CDR3 has 14 amino acids. CDR3 region: CASSLTYLLDEQYF. The CDR3 nucleotides are TGTGCCAGCAGCTTGACATATCTCCTGGACGAGCAGTACTTC.

The chain links TRBV7-8 to TRBJ2-2; 10 bases fit TRBD2. Germline-derived CDR1 and CDR2 are SGHVS and FQNEAQ. Trimming took 2 bases from V and 5 from J; bases not matched to a gene: 11. The length of the CDR3 is 18 residues. Written as DNA, the CDR3 is TGTGCCAGCAGCTTAAGAGGACTATCTAGCGGGAGAACCGGGGAGCTGTTTTTT. Translating it yields CASSLRGLSSGRTGELFF.

This clone was recorded only once. The V call is TRBV7-2, the J call TRBJ1-4; tentatively, D is TRBD1 (5 bases). Germline V gene lookup returns CDR1 SGHTA and CDR2 FQGNSA. V shed 6 bases and J shed 4 bases, with 15 bases lying between them. This CDR3 region has 15 residues. The CDR3 sequence: CASSTVQAFNEKLFF. The CDR3 DNA reads TGTGCCAGCAGTACCGTACAGGCCTTTAATGAAAAACTGTTTTTT.

This clone was recorded only once. The rearrangement uses TRBV2 and TRBJ2-1, with TRBD2 identical over 11 bases. V lost 4 bases to trimming and J lost 5 bases; unmatched junction nucleotides: 4. This CDR3 comprises 15 residues. Germline values: CDR1 SNHLY, CDR2 FYNNEI. The CDR3 protein is CASSVQLAGDNEQFF. CDR3 nucleotides: TGTGCCAGCAGTGTACAACTAGCGGGAGACAATGAGCAGTTCTTC.

This clone was observed a single time. The chain has TRBV30 and TRBJ2-3; TRBD2 aligns across 9 bases. Unmatched junction bases numbered 6, after V lost 4 bases and J lost 7 bases. The CDR3 loop spans 13 amino acids. Germline loops: CDR1 GTSNPN, CDR2 SVGIG (reference sequence). The CDR3 nucleotides are TGTGCCTGGACAGCGGGGGGTTTAAATACGCAGTATTTT. Encoded protein: CAWTAGGLNTQYF.

The chain joins TRBV30 to TRBJ1-2; possible D gene TRBD1, 6 bases. Germline V gene data show CDR1 as GTSNPN and CDR2 as SVGIG (reference sequence). The CDR3 length is 11 residues. Trimming stripped 2 bases from V and 7 bases from J, with 8 bases between. As DNA, the CDR3 is TGTGCCTGGAGTCGAGGGGGTGGCTACACCTTC. The encoded protein is CAWSRGGGYTF.

V gene TRBV27 combines with J gene TRBJ1-2; D gene uncertain. There are 13 residues in the CDR3. With 7 bases removed from V and 3 bases from J, the gap between germline ends came to 12 bases. Looked up from germline, CDR1 is MNHEY and CDR2 is SMNVEV (reference sequence). The CDR3 reads CASTGPPDYGYTF. CDR3 bases: TGTGCCAGCACAGGTCCCCCCGACTATGGCTACACCTTC.

V gene TRBV6-1 combines with J gene TRBJ2-5; TRBD2 is a possible D gene (5 bases). V was clipped by 3 bases and J by 3 bases, with 5 bases between them. The germline V gene encodes CDR1 MNHNS and CDR2 SASEGT. This CDR3 is built from 12 residues. The CDR3 region is CASSETKETQYF. CDR3 nucleotide sequence: TGTGCCAGCAGTGAGACTAAAGAGACCCAGTACTTC.

The rearrangement uses TRBV11-1 and TRBJ2-5, with 9 positions matching TRBD1. CDR1 is SGHAT and CDR2 is FQDESV in the germline V gene (reference sequence). The V segment lost 5 bases and the J segment 6 bases; nucleotides outside the gene matches: 7. The length of the CDR3 is 14 residues. The CDR3 loop is CASSPGQGKKTQYF. DNA of the CDR3: TGTGCCAGCAGCCCGGGACAGGGTAAGAAGACCCAGTACTTC.